This TCR beta chain was obtained from a study of OX40 agonist ivuxolimab in advanced cancers. Whole-study context: Enrolled patients in dose escalation had cancers that were hepatocellular carcinoma, melanoma, renal cell or head and neck cancer. At roughly 83% male, the cohort had a mean age of approximately 60 years, ranging from about 20 to 79.

Repertoires were generated with immunoSEQ multiplex PCR, while TCRdb's copy carries only in-frame clones and drops some. The data show around 40,000 clones, around four fifths seen once. There are 17 residues in the CDR3. V lost 0 bases and J lost 5; bases outside the gene matches: 7. CDR1 is KGHSH and CDR2 is LQKENI in the germline V gene. A remark on this clone: Its cognate antigen is unknown.

Whole-study findings and limits: At doses 0.1 to 3.0 mg/kg, CD4+ and CD8+ clones expanded.

This receptor was taken from an adult with an advanced solid tumor such as melanoma, head and neck, liver or kidney cancer. This chain uses TRBV18 with TRBJ2-3; 11 bases line up with TRBD2. Sequenced material: CD4+ or CD8+ T cells sorted from blood, taken in a trial of the OX40 agonist ivuxolimab. The CDR3 here is CASSPPIAGGPIDTQYF. The CDR3 DNA follows: TGTGCCAGCTCACCACCCATAGCGGGAGGGCCGATAGATACGCAGTATTTT.